These 23 T cell receptor beta chains came from one sample sequenced in a study of read filtering for tumor transcriptome and immune sequencing. From 350 to 500 ng of RNA, a library with molecular barcoded alpha/delta and beta/gamma adaptors was made. MiXCR, run by TCRdb on the reads, gives a single entry per CDR3 protein. The data hold about 90,000 distinct CDR3 sequences, with 9% to 15% observed a single time. The sequenced sample consisted of a population of CD138-negative cells sorted from bone marrow. These receptors were taken from a donor at least 40 years old with multiple myeloma.

This clonotype was counted at least ten times. V and J are TRBV6-5 and TRBJ2-7, with D possibly being TRBD1 (6 bases). V lost 7 bases and J lost 2, with 18 bases in between. The CDR3 consists of 15 residues. Germline lookup yields CDR1 MNHEY and CDR2 SVGAGI. CDR3: CASTGGQLPPYEQYF. CDR3 nucleotides: TGTGCCAGCACCGGCGGACAGCTTCCTCCCTACGAGCAGTACTTC.

The table lists this clonotype with a few counts. Since a much larger clone is just one base distant, this may be a read error. The gene calls are TRBV29-1 and TRBJ1-1, with a tentative D call TRBD1 (5 bases). In germline, CDR1 is SQVTM, CDR2 ANQGSEA. The CDR3 spans 13 residues. The V end was cut by 7 bases, the J end by 1 base, with 13 bases between. CDR3 DNA sequence: TGCAGCGCTCCCCGGGGCAGGAACACTGAAGCTTTCTTT. Translated: CSAPRGRNTEAFF. Filled out from reference TRBV29-1 and TRBJ1-1, the complete variable domain reads SAVISQKPSRDICQRGTSLTIQCQVDSQVTMMFWYRQQPGQSLTLIATANQGSEATYESGFVIDKFPISRPNLTFSTLTVSNMSPEDSSIYLCSAPRGRNTEAFFGQGTRLTVV.

This clonotype showed up many times. This chain links TRBV29-1 with TRBJ2-7; the D gene is possibly TRBD2 (6 bases). V shed 4 bases and J shed 8 bases, with 15 bases lying between them. CDR3 length: 12 residues. Germline V gene data show CDR1 as SQVTM and CDR2 as ANQGSEA. CDR3: CSVVRWGEKQYF. CDR3 DNA sequence: TGCAGCGTTGTGAGATGGGGGGAAAAGCAGTACTTC.

This clonotype was picked up many times. The chain carries TRBV19 and TRBJ2-1; TRBD2 might be the D (5 bases). V lost 5 bases and J 8 bases, leaving 13 bases between the germline ends. CDR1 is LNHDA and CDR2 is SQIVND in the germline V gene (reference sequence). The length of the CDR3 is 13 residues. CDR3 protein: CASSLLGQDEQFF. The CDR3 nucleotides read TGTGCCAGTAGTTTACTAGGTCAGGATGAGCAGTTCTTC.

Concerning this clonotype itself: A much larger clone lies a single base off, so this may be a read error. The CDR3 DNA follows: TGCAGTGCTAGCCCTGGTCACGGACAGTCCTACGAGCGGTACTTC. Amino acid sequence: CSASPGHGQSYERYF. This chain links TRBV20-1 with TRBJ2-7, with D tentatively TRBD1 (6 bases). CDR1 and CDR2 from the germline V gene are DFQATT and SNEGSKA (reference sequence). The CDR3 consists of 15 residues.

This clonotype was observed many times. The V gene is TRBV12-3 or TRBV12-4, the J gene TRBJ2-1, with D possibly matching TRBD1 (6 bases). V lost 5 bases and J lost 1, with 12 bases in between. The CDR3 runs 15 residues. This CDR3 is CASSGGRRSYNEQFF. The CDR3 coding sequence is TGTGCCAGCAGTGGGGGCCGCCGGTCCTACAATGAGCAGTTCTTC.

This chain connects TRBV11-2 to TRBJ2-5; D perhaps matches TRBD1 (5 bases). V gave up 1 base and J gave up 5 bases, with 14 bases separating them. Germline-derived CDR1 and CDR2 are SGHAT and FQNNGV. This CDR3 region has 15 residues. The CDR3 coding sequence is TGTGCCAGCAGCTTAGGGGGCACCAGGAGCGAGACCCAGTACTTC. Translated: CASSLGGTRSETQYF. Based on the CDR3 plus reference TRBV11-2 and TRBJ2-5, the full variable domain is EAGVAQSPRYKIIEKRQSVAFWCNPISGHATLYWYQQILGQGPKLLIQFQNNGVVDDSQLPKDRFSAERLKGVDSTLKIQPAKLEDSAVYLCASSLGGTRSETQYFGPGTRLLVL.

There are many counts of this clonotype. This chain links TRBV4-1 with TRBJ1-4; D is unclear. Per germline, CDR1 MGHRA and CDR2 YSYEKL. The V end lost 4 bases, the J end lost 6 bases, and 15 bases lay between the germline ends. The CDR3 spans 15 residues. In nucleotides, the CDR3 is TGCGCCAGCAGCCCGTGGCCGAGCGGAGATGAAAAACTGTTTTTT. It is translated as CASSPWPSGDEKLFF.

This clonotype was detected ten times or more. The V call is TRBV29-1, the J call TRBJ1-2; D uncertain. With 7 bases removed from V and 4 bases from J, the gap between germline ends came to 13 bases. The CDR3 is 12 amino acids. The germline CDR1 and CDR2 sequences are SQVTM and ANQGSEA. The CDR3 reads CSASAGSYGYTF. The CDR3 coding sequence is TGCAGCGCGAGTGCAGGTTCCTATGGCTACACCTTC.

This clonotype was recorded at least ten times. J is TRBJ2-1 and V is TRBV5-1; D is undetermined. V gave up 2 bases and J gave up 7 bases, with 16 bases separating them. CDR1 and CDR2 from the germline V gene are SGHRS and YFSETQ. The length of the CDR3 is 15 residues. The CDR3 is CASSFWEGARNEQFF. CDR3 DNA: TGCGCCAGCAGCTTTTGGGAAGGCGCGCGTAATGAGCAGTTCTTC.

This clonotype was counted a few times. A much larger clone lies one base from this, so it may be a read error. V gene TRBV5-1 combines with J gene TRBJ2-1; D not resolved. Trimming stripped 0 bases from V and 0 bases from J, with 4 bases between. CDR3 length: 14 amino acids. CDR1 and CDR2 (germline): SGHRS, YFSETQ. The chain's CDR3 is CASSLVVSYNEQFF. The CDR3, as DNA: TGCGCCAGCAGCTTGGTGGTCTCCTACAATGAGCAGTTCTTC.

With respect to this clonotype: Given a much more abundant clone one base away, this may be a read error. V and J are TRBV5-1 and TRBJ2-1; D is undetermined. The CDR3 is 14 amino acids. Per germline, CDR1 SGHRS and CDR2 YFSETQ. V gave up 0 bases and J gave up 5 bases, with 9 bases separating them. The CDR3 DNA follows: TGCGCCAGCAGCTTGGGTCAGCAGCACAATGAGCAGTTCTTC. It translates to CASSLGQQHNEQFF.

This clonotype was picked up a small number of times. It may be a read error: a sequence one base away is much more abundant. No conserved phenylalanine or tryptophan ends this CDR3, so it is likely a read error. This sequence joins TRBV20-1 and TRBJ2-5, with TRBD2 matching over 9 bases. The CDR3 is 14 amino acids. V gave up 5 bases and J gave up 5 bases; unmatched junction bases: 9. Germline V gene data show CDR1 as DFQATT and CDR2 as SNEGSKA (reference sequence). CDR3 region: CSAGDGGRGETQYV. The DNA for the CDR3 is TGCAGTGCTGGGGATGGCGGGAGGGGCGAGACCCAGTACGTC.

This clonotype came up many times. The chain couples TRBV20-1 to TRBJ2-3; 7 nucleotides line up with TRBD1. V shed 4 bases and J 15 bases; nucleotides not matched to a gene: 13. The length of the CDR3 is 12 residues. CDR1 is DFQATT, CDR2 SNEGSKA, per germline (reference sequence). The CDR3 bases are TGCAGTGCTAAGATCGGGACAGAAGCTCAATATTTT. Amino acids: CSAKIGTEAQYF.

The chain is built from TRBV29-1 and TRBJ2-1; D is unresolved. This CDR3 spans 10 amino acids. Germline V gene data show CDR1 as SQVTM and CDR2 as ANQGSEA. The germline V and J ends were trimmed by 7 bases and 12 bases, with 13 bases remaining between them. CDR3 nucleotides: TGCAGCGCCGCTCACAGTGGGCAGTTCTTC. It translates to CSAAHSGQFF.

This clonotype was seen at least ten times. CDR3 DNA sequence: TGTGCCAGCAGTTACCCAGCGGGAGGGCCAGAGGAGACCCAGTACTTC. Translating gives CASSYPAGGPEETQYF. The chain has TRBV12-3 or TRBV12-4 and TRBJ2-5; 10 bases match TRBD2. The CDR3 consists of 16 residues. With V trimmed by 4 bases and J by 5 bases, 10 bases remained unmatched.

The rearrangement joins TRBV20-1 to TRBJ2-7, with TRBD2 matching over 7 bases. Germline trimming cut 0 bases from V and 0 bases from J; bases unmatched to any gene: 5. Per germline, CDR1 DFQATT and CDR2 SNEGSKA (reference sequence). CDR3 length: 15 residues. The CDR3 loop reads CSARDAGLLSYEQYF. CDR3 sequence (DNA): TGCAGTGCTAGAGACGCGGGACTACTCTCCTACGAGCAGTACTTC.

The chain employs TRBV7-8 and TRBJ1-2; the D is unclear. CDR1 SGHVS and CDR2 FQNEAQ come from the germline V gene. The V end lost 5 bases, the J end lost 8 bases, and 15 bases lay between the germline ends. The CDR3 has 13 amino acids. The CDR3 DNA follows: TGTGCCAGCAGCCCCCGGACCGGCTGGGGCTACACCTTC. This sequence encodes CASSPRTGWGYTF.

This clonotype was observed many times. The genes are TRBV19 and TRBJ2-1; D not certain. This CDR3 region has 12 residues. V was trimmed by 5 bases and J by 6 bases, leaving 8 bases between them. Germline V lookup: CDR1 LNHDA, CDR2 SQIVND (reference sequence). The DNA of the CDR3 is TGTGCCAGTAGTTCCCGGGCCAATGAGCAGTTCTTC. It codes for CASSSRANEQFF.

This clonotype was detected ten times or more. The chain uses TRBV6-5 and TRBJ2-2; D possibly corresponds to TRBD1 (5 bases). V was trimmed by 3 bases and J by 1 base, leaving 9 bases between them. From germline, CDR1 is MNHEY and CDR2 SVGAGI. The CDR3 has 15 amino acids. Here the CDR3 reads CASSYLTENTGELFF. The CDR3 DNA reads as TGTGCCAGCAGTTATTTGACAGAGAACACCGGGGAGCTGTTTTTT.

This clonotype appeared many times. A read error may produce the germline difference seen at one junction end. The chain's CDR3 is CASSPGQSQETQYF. The CDR3 coding sequence is TGTGCCAGCAGCCCGGGACAGAGTCAAGAGACCCAGTACTTC. This chain links TRBV5-1 with TRBJ2-5; 7 nucleotides match TRBD1. CDR3 size: 14 residues. Germline lookup yields CDR1 SGHRS and CDR2 YFSETQ. Full variable domain (remainder filled in from reference TRBV5-1 and TRBJ2-5): KAGVTQTPRYLIKTRGQQVTLSCSPISGHRSVSWYQQTPGQGLQFLFEYFSETQRNKGNFPGRFSGRQFSNSRSEMNVSTLELGDSALYLCASSPGQSQETQYFGPGTRLLVL.

This clonotype has a handful of counts. The chain joins TRBV5-1 to TRBJ2-2; tentative D call: TRBD2 (6 bases). Germline values: CDR1 SGHRS, CDR2 YFSETQ. V was cut by 5 bases and J by 0 bases, with 11 bases left in between. The CDR3 extends over 15 amino acids. CDR3 in DNA: TGCGCCAGCAGGACGGGGAGGCCGAACACCGGGGAGCTGTTTTTT. Translated, it gives CASRTGRPNTGELFF.

This clonotype has a count of ten or more. The chain carries TRBV20-1 and TRBJ2-7; 11 bases fit TRBD2. V trimming: 5 bases; J trimming: 2 bases; junction bases outside the gene matches: 11. Germline CDR1 DFQATT, CDR2 SNEGSKA (reference sequence). The CDR3 contains 16 residues. CDR3 sequence (DNA): TGCAGTGCTCTACCCACTAGCGGGAGTAGACCCTACGAGCAGTACTTC. This translates into CSALPTSGSRPYEQYF.